The table lists the clone carrying this T cell receptor beta chain with a count of one. The data derive from a study of OX40 agonist ivuxolimab in advanced cancers. For the study at large: The dose-escalation cohort had hepatocellular carcinoma, melanoma, renal cell or head and neck cancer.

Germline CDR1 reads SGHNT; CDR2 reads YYREEE (reference sequence). Trimming took 0 bases from V and 0 from J, leaving 10 bases between them. This CDR3 contains 16 residues. Autoimmune disease history or systemic immunosuppression led to patients being barred. Profiled with immunoSEQ multiplex PCR; TCRdb holds only in-frame clones, not every one. The data contain 15,000 to 20,000 clones, roughly 60% of them singletons. This material consisted of CD4+ or CD8+ T cells sorted from blood, taken in a trial of the OX40 agonist ivuxolimab. The chain couples TRBV5-4 to TRBJ1-3, with D unresolved. This clonotype was obtained from an adult with an advanced solid tumor such as melanoma, head and neck, liver or kidney cancer. CDR3 DNA: TGTGCCAGCAGCTTGGAGGGCGGCGACTCTGGAAACACCATATATTTT. It yields the protein CASSLEGGDSGNTIYF.